The present TCR beta chain was sequenced within a study of CD8+ T cells in alopecia areata. Across the whole study: Treated patients took oral tofacitinib at 5 to 10 mg twice daily.

The V and J ends lost 5 bases and 4 bases respectively, with 17 bases between them. This CDR3 spans 15 amino acids. Germline V gene lookup returns CDR1 SEHNR and CDR2 FQNEAQ (reference sequence). Extraction of RNA preceded its reverse transcription into cDNA, which served as the sequencing template. Sequencing used immunoSEQ multiplex PCR; TCRdb keeps in-frame clones, though not all of them. The table records around 140,000 clones, 45% to 60% of them present only once. The input for sequencing was CD4+ T cells sorted from blood, taken at week 0. The gene calls are TRBV7-9 and TRBJ2-5, with D maybe TRBD1 (6 bases). This clonotype was obtained from a human donor with alopecia areata. CDR3 protein: CASSPWTAFLETQYF. CDR3 in DNA: TGTGCCAGCAGCCCCTGGACAGCTTTCCTAGAGACCCAGTACTTC. Full variable domain (rest looked up from reference TRBV7-9 and TRBJ2-5): DTGVSQNPRHKITKRGQNVTFRCDPISEHNRLYWYRQTLGQGPEFLTYFQNEAQLEKSRLLSDRFSAERPKGSFSTLEIQRTEQGDSAMYLCASSPWTAFLETQYFGPGTRLLVL.